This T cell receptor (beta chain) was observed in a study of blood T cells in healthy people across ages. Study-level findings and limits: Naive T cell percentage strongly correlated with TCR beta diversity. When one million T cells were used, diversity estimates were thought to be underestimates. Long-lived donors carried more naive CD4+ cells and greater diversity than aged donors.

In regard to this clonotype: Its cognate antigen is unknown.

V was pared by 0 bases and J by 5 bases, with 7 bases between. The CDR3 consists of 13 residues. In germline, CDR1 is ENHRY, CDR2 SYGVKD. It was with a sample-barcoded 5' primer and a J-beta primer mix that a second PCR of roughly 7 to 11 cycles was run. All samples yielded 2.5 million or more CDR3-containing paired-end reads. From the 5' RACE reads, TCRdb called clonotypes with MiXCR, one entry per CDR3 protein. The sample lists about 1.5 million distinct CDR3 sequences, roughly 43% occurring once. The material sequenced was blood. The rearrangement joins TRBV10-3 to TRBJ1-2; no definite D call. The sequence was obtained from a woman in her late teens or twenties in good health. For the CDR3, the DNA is TGTGCCATCAGTGAGTCGAGGGTATATGGCTACACCTTC. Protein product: CAISESRVYGYTF.